This TCR beta chain stems from a study of CD8+CD57+ T cells in acquired aplastic anemia. Study overall: Sorted CD4+ and CD8+ cells yielded DNA averaging approximately 3 ug. Findings and limits, study-wide: A set of approximately 29 CD8+ CDR3 sequences was shared between patients and controls, and these sequences appeared highly expressed in patients. Significant differences in CD8+ Simpson's diversity were not observed between patients and controls.

Whoever was chosen for sequencing had shown CD8+CD57+ cell expansion by flow cytometry. CDR3 and TCR beta VDJ profiling relied on a genomic DNA template. TCRdb analysed the reads with MiXCR anew, one entry per CDR3 protein. The table shows about 43,000 distinct CDR3 sequences, with approximately 63% occurring only once. Of note for this clonotype: The target antigen is unknown.

The CDR3 runs to 13 residues. In germline, CDR1 is DFQATT, CDR2 SNEGSKA (reference sequence). Unmatched junction bases numbered 2, after V lost 4 bases and J lost 0 bases. V is TRBV20-1 and J is TRBJ1-1, with 7 bases matching TRBD1. The source of this sequence is a human donor with aplastic anemia. Sequenced sample: sorted CD4+, CD8+, or CD8+CD57+ T cells (not recorded which) from PBMCs. The chain's CDR3 is CSATGTVNTEAFF. The CDR3 DNA reads TGCAGTGCTACCGGGACAGTGAACACTGAAGCTTTCTTT.